The sequence of this TCR beta chain was determined in a study of Ad26.COV2.S vaccination and SARS-CoV-2 variants. General study points: From the TCR breadth and depth analyses, total T cell responses may have been underestimated.

As concerns this clone: Its cognate antigen is unknown.

The protocol was immunoSEQ multiplex PCR, while the TCRdb copy is restricted to in-frame clones and leaves out a portion. The data show around 400,000 clones, about four fifths seen once. Described treatment: approximately 18 received Ad26.COV2.S at low or high dose, single or two shots; about 5 received placebo; per-sample allocation not given. Samples were taken on day 63 after the first vaccine or placebo injection. An adult of 18-55 years in Boston served as donor. An Ad26 vector carrying the Wuhan-strain SARS-CoV-2 spike served as the vaccine. V was pared by 4 bases and J by 4 bases, with 7 bases of the junction left unmatched. The CDR3 has 15 amino acids. The V gene's germline CDR1 is LGHDT and CDR2 YNNKEL (reference sequence).

Source: peripheral blood, taken in a trial of Ad26.COV2.S vaccine versus placebo. This chain connects TRBV3-1 (or the pseudogene TRBV3-2) to TRBJ1-2; 9 bases match TRBD1. This TCR came from a person aged 18-65 years who received the Ad26.COV2.S COVID-19 vaccine or a placebo. CDR3 residues: CASSPRATGGYGYTF. CDR3 DNA: TGTGCCAGCAGCCCAAGAGCGACAGGGGGCTATGGCTACACCTTC.